This TCR beta chain was profiled in a study of T cell clonotyping in hematopoietic cell transplantation. Method: immunoSEQ multiplex PCR; TCRdb's copy keeps in-frame clones and lacks some. The sample lists 17,000 or so clones, under 90% occurring once. The sequenced material came from peripheral blood mononuclear cells. This clonotype originated in a man aged 45-60 years in good health. Some clones in this sample may be carry-over from other donors' samples.

CDR3 bases: TGTGCCAGCAGACCGAGGACAGGGAAGCTTCAGCCCCAGCATTTT. Translated: CASRPRTGKLQPQHF. The chain recombines TRBV28 with TRBJ1-5, with TRBD1 matching over 8 bases. CDR3 length: 15 amino acids. Germline loops: CDR1 MDHEN, CDR2 SYDVKM. V gave up 6 bases and J gave up 6 bases; unmatched junction bases: 10. Complete variable domain (other parts from reference TRBV28 and TRBJ1-5): DVKVTQSSRYLVKRTGEKVFLECVQDMDHENMFWYRQDPGLGLRLIYFSYDVKMKEKGDIPEGYSVSREKKERFSLILESASTNQTSMYLCASRPRTGKLQPQHFGDGTRLSIL.